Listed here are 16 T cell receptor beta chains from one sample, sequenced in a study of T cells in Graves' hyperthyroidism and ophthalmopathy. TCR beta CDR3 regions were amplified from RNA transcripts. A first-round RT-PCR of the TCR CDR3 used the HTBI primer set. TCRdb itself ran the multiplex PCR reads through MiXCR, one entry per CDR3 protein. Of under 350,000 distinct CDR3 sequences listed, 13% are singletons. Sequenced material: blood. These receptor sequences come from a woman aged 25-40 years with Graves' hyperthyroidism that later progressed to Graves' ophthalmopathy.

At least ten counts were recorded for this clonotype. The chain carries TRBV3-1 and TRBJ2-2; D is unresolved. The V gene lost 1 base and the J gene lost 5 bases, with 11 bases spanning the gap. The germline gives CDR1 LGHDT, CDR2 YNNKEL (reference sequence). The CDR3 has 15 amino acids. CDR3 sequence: CASSQGQTLTGELFF. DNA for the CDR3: TGTGCCAGCAGCCAAGGCCAAACCCTTACCGGGGAGCTGTTTTTT.

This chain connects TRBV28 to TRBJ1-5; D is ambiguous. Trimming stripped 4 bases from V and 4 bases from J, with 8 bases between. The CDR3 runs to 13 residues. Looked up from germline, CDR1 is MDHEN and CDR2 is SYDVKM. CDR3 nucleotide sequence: TGTGCCAGCAGTTCGGTCATAAATCAGCCCCAGCATTTT. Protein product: CASSSVINQPQHF.

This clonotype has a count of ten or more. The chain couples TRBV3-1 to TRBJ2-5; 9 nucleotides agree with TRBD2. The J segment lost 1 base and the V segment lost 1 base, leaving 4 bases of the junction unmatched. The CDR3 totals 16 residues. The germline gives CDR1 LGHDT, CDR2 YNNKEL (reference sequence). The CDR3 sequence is CASSQASGMPQETQYF. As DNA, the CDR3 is TGTGCCAGCAGCCAAGCTAGCGGGATGCCCCAAGAGACCCAGTACTTC.

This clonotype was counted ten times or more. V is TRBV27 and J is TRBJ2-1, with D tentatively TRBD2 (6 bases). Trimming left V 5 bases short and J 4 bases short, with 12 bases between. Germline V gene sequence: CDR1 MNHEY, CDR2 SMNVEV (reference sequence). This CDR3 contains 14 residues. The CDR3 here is CASSPRLEYNEQFF. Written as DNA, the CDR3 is TGTGCCAGCAGTCCTCGACTAGAGTACAATGAGCAGTTCTTC.

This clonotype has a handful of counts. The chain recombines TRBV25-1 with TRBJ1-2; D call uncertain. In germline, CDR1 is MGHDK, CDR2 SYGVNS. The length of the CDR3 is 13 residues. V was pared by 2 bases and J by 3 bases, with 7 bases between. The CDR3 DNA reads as TGTGCCAGCAGTGAAGGCAACCACTATGGCTACACCTTC. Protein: CASSEGNHYGYTF.

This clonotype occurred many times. The chain's CDR3 is CASSQGRGTEAFF. The DNA of the CDR3 is TGTGCCAGCAGTCAAGGAAGAGGCACTGAAGCTTTCTTT. The V gene is TRBV19, the J gene TRBJ1-1; no clear D. Trimming stripped 9 bases from V and 4 bases from J, with 15 bases between. The CDR3 is 13 amino acids. Germline CDR1 LNHDA, CDR2 SQIVND (reference sequence).

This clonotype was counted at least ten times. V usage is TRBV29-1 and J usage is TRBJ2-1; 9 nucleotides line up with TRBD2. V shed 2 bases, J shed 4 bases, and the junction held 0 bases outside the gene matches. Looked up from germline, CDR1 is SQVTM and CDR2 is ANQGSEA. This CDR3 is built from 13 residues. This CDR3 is CSVETSGYNEQFF. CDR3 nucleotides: TGCAGCGTTGAAACTAGCGGGTACAATGAGCAGTTCTTC.

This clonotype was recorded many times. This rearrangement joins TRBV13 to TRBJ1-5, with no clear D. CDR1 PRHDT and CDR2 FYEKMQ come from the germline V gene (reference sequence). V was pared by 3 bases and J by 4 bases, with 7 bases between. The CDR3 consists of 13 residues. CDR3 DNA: TGTGCCAGCAGCTTCGGGGTAAATCAGCCCCAGCATTTT. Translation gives CASSFGVNQPQHF.

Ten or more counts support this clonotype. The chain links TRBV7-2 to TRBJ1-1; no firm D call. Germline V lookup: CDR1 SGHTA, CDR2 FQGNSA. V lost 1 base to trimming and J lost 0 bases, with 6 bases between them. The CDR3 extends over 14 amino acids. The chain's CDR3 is CASSLGSLNTEAFF. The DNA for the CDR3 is TGTGCCAGCAGCTTAGGCAGTTTGAACACTGAAGCTTTCTTT.

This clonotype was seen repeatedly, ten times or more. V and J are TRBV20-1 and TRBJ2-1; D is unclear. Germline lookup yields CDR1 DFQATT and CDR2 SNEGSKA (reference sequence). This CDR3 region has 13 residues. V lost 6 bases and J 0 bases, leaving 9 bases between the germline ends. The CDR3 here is CSADSGSYNEQFF. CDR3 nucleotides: TGCAGTGCCGACTCAGGCTCCTACAATGAGCAGTTCTTC.

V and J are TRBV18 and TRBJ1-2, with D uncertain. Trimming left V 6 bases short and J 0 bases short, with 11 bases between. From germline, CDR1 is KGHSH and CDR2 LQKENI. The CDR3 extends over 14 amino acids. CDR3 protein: CASSPGHPNYGYTF. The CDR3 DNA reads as TGTGCCAGCTCCCCCGGCCATCCTAACTATGGCTACACCTTC.

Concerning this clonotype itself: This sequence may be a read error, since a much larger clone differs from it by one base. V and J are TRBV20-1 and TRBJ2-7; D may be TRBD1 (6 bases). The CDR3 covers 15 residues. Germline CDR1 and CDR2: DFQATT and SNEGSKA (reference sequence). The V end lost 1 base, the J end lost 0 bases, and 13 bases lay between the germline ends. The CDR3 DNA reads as TGCAGTGCTAGAGTCAGGGGCGGCATCTCCTACGAGCAGTACTTC. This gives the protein CSARVRGGISYEQYF.

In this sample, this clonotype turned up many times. For the CDR3, the DNA is TGTGCCAGCAGTGATCCAGGTACCTACGAGCAGTACTTC. It yields the protein CASSDPGTYEQYF. The V call is TRBV25-1, the J call TRBJ2-7; D call uncertain. This CDR3 has 13 amino acids. Looked up from germline, CDR1 is MGHDK and CDR2 is SYGVNS. V dropped 3 bases and J dropped 2 bases, with 8 bases sitting between them.

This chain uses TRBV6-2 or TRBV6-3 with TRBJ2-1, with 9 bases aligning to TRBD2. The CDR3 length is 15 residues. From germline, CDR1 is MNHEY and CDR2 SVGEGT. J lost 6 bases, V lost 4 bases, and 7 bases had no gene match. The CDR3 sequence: CASSLAGVSVNEQFF. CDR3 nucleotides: TGTGCCAGCAGTTTAGCGGGAGTTTCGGTCAATGAGCAGTTCTTC.

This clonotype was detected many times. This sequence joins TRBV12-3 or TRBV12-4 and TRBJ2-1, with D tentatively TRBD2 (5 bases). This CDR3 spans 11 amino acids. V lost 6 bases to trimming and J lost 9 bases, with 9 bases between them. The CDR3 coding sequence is TGTGCCAGCAGCCGGAGCGGTGAGCAGTTCTTC. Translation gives CASSRSGEQFF.

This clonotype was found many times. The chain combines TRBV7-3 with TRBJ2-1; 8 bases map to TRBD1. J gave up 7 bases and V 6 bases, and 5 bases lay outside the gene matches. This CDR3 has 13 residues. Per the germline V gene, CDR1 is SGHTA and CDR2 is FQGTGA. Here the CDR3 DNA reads TGTGCCAGCAGTAGGACAGGGACGAATGAGCAGTTCTTC. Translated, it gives CASSRTGTNEQFF.